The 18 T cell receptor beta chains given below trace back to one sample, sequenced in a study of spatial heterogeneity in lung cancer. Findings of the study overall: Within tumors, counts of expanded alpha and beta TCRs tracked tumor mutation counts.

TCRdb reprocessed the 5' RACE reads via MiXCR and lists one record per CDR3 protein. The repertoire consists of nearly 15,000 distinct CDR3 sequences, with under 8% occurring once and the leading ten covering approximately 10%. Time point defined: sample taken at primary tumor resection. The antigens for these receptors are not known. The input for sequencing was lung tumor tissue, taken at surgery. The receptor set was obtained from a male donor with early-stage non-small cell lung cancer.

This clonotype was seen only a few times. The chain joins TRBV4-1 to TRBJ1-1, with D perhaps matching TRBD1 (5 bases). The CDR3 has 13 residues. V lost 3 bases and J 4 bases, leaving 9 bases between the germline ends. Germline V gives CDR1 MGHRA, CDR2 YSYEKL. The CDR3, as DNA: TGCGCCAGCAGCCAGCCGGGGCGCACTGAAGCTTTCTTT. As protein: CASSQPGRTEAFF.

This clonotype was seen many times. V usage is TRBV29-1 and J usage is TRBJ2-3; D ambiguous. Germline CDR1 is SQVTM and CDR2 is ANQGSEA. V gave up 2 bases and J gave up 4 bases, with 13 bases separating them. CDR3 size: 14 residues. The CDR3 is CSVEILLRSDTQYF. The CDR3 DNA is TGCAGCGTTGAAATTTTGTTACGTTCAGATACGCAGTATTTT.

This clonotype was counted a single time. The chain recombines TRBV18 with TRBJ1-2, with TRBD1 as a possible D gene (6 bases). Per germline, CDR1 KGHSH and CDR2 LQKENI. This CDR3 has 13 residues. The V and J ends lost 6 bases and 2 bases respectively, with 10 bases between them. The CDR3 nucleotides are TGTGCCAGCTCTCACGACAGGAACTATGGCTACACCTTC. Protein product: CASSHDRNYGYTF.

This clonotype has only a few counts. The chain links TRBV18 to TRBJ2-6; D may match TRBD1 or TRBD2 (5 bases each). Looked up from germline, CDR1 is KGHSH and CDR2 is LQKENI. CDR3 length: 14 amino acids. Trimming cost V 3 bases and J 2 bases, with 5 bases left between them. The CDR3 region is CASSPGAGANVLTF. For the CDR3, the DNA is TGTGCCAGCTCACCGGGGGCTGGGGCCAACGTCCTGACTTTC.

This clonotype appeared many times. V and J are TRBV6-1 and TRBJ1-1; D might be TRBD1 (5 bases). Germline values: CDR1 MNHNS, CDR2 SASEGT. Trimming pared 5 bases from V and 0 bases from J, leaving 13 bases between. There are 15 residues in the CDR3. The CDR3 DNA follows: TGTGCCAGCAGTCCCCCCTCGGGGCTGAACACTGAAGCTTTCTTT. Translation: CASSPPSGLNTEAFF.

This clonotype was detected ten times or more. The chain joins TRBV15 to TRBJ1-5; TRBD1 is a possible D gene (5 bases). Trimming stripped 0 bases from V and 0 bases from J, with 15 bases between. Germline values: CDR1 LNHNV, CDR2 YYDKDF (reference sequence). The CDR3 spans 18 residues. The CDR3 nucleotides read TGTGCCACCAGCAGAGATTGGTCCCTTGACAGTAGCAATCAGCCCCAGCATTTT. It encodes CATSRDWSLDSSNQPQHF.

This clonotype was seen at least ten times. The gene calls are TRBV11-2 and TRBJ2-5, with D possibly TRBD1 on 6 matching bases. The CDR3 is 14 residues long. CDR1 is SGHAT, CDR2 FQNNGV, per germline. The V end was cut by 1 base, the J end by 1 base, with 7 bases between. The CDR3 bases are TGTGCCAGCAGCTTAGGGACAGTCCAAGAGACCCAGTACTTC. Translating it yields CASSLGTVQETQYF.

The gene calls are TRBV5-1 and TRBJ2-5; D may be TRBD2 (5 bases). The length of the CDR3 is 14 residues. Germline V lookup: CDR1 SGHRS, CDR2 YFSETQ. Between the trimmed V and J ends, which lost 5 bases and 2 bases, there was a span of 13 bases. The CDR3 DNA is TGCGCCAGCAGATCAGGAGGAAGACAAGAGACCCAGTACTTC. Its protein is CASRSGGRQETQYF. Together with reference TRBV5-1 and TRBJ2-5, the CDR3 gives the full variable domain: KAGVTQTPRYLIKTRGQQVTLSCSPISGHRSVSWYQQTPGQGLQFLFEYFSETQRNKGNFPGRFSGRQFSNSRSEMNVSTLELGDSALYLCASRSGGRQETQYFGPGTRLLVL.

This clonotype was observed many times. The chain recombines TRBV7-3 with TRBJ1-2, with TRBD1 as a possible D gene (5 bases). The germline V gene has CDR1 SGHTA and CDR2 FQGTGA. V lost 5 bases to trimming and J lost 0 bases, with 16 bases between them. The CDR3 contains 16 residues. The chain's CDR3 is CASSPGGGGSNYGYTF. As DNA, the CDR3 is TGTGCCAGCAGCCCCGGGGGGGGAGGGTCTAACTATGGCTACACCTTC.

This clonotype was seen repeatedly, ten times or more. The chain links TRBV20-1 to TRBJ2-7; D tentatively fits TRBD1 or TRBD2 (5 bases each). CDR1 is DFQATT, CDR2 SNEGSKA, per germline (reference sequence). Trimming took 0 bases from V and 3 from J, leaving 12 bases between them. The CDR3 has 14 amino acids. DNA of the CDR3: TGCAGTGCTAGAGAGGGGACGGCAGTCTACGAGCAGTACTTC. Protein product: CSAREGTAVYEQYF.

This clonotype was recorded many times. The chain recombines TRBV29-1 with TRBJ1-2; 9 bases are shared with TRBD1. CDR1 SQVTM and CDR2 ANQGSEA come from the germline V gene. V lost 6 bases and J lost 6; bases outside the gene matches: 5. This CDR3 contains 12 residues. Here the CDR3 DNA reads TGCAGCGTGACCGACAGGGGGGATGGCTACACCTTC. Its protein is CSVTDRGDGYTF.

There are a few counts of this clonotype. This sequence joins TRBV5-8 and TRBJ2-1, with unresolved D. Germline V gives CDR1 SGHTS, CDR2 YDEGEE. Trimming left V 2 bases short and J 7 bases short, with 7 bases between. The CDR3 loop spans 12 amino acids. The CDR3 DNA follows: TGTGCCAGCAGCTTTATGAGGAATGAGCAGTTCTTC. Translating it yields CASSFMRNEQFF.

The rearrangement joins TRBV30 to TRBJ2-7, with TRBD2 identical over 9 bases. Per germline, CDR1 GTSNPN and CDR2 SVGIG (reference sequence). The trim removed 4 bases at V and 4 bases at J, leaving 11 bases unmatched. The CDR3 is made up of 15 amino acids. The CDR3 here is CAWIDAGGSGYEQYF. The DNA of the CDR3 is TGTGCCTGGATAGACGCGGGAGGGTCCGGATACGAGCAGTACTTC.

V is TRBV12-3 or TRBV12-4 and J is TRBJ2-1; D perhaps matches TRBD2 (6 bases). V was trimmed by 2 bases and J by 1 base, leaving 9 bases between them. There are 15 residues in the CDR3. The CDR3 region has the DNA TGTGCCAGCAGTTTACGGGGGTCTTCCTACAATGAGCAGTTCTTC. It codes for CASSLRGSSYNEQFF.

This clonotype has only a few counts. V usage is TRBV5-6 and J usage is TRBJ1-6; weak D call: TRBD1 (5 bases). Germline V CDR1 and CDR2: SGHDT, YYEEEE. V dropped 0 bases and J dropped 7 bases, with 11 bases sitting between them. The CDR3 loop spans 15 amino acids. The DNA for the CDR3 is TGTGCCAGCAGCTTGGCGTTGACAGCAAATTCACCCCTCCACTTT. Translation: CASSLALTANSPLHF.

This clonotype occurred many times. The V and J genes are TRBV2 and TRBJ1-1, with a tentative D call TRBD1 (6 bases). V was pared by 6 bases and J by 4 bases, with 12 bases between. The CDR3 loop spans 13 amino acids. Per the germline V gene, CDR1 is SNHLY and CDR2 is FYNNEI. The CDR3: CASSYQGRTEAFF. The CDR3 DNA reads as TGTGCCAGCAGCTATCAGGGGCGCACTGAAGCTTTCTTT. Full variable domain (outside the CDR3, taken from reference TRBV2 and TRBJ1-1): EPEVTQTPSHQVTQMGQEVILRCVPISNHLYFYWYRQILGQKVEFLVSFYNNEISEKSEIFDDQFSVERPDGSNFTLKIRSTKLEDSAMYFCASSYQGRTEAFFGQGTRLTVV.

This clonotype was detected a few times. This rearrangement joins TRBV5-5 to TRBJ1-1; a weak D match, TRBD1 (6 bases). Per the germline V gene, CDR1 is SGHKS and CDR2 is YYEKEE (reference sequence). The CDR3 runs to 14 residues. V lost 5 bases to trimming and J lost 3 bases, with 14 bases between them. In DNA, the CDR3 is TGTGCCAGCAGTCGGAGAGGGGGAGACACTGAAGCTTTCTTT. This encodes CASSRRGGDTEAFF.

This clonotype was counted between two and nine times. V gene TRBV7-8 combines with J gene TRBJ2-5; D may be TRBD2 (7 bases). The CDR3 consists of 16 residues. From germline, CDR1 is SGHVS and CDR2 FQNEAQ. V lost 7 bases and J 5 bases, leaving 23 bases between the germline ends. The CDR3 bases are TGTGCCAGCACCTTTAGGGGGGGGGCCCGGGGGGAGACCCAGTACTTC. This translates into CASTFRGGARGETQYF.